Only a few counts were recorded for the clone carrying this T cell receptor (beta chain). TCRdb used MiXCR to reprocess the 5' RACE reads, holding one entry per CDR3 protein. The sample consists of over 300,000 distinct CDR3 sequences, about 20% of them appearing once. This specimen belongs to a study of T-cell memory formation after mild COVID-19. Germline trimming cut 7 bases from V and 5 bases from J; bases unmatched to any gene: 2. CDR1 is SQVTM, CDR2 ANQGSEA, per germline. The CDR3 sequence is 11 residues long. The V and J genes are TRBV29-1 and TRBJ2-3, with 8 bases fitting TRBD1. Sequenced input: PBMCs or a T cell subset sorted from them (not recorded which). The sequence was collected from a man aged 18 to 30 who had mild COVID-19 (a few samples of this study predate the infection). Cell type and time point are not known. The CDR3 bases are TGCAGCGCCGGGACAGGAGATACGCAGTATTTT. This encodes CSAGTGDTQYF.